The sample holds a few counts of the clone carrying this T cell receptor beta chain. Its target is unknown. The data are from a study of response to subunit inactivated influenza vaccine. The CDR3 covers 13 residues. V lost 7 bases to trimming and J lost 4 bases; unmatched junction nucleotides: 6. Germline V gives CDR1 SQVTM, CDR2 ANQGSEA. Study findings and constraints: That few new T cells are recruited by each seasonal influenza vaccination was the authors' suggestion.

One entry per CDR3 protein, called by TCRdb with MiXCR from the RT-PCR reads. The sample holds about 520,000 distinct CDR3 sequences, less than 7.5% seen once. Source: PBMCs from blood, taken less than 30 months after vaccination. The rearrangement uses TRBV29-1 and TRBJ2-5, with 10 bases lining up with TRBD1. This TCR came from a man aged 45 to 75 who received an inactivated influenza vaccine. CDR3 DNA sequence: TGCAGCGGGGACAGGGGTGTAGGAGAGACCCAGTACTTC. It encodes CSGDRGVGETQYF.